This TCR beta chain is drawn from a study of cytomegalovirus exposure and HLA in healthy donors. Overall study: The early release's HLA-typed donors yielded tens of millions of unique TCRs. Study observations and caveats: The study found most TCR sequences rare, yet found some public TCRs in many donors.

Remarks on this clone: Its cognate antigen is unknown.

60 Vbeta and 13 Jbeta primers were used in PCR. Assay: immunoSEQ multiplex PCR; the TCRdb copy retains only in-frame clones and omits some. The sample has 150,000 to 200,000 clones, less than 90% seen once. From germline, CDR1 is MNHNS and CDR2 SASEGT. The length of the CDR3 is 14 residues. Trimming took 5 bases from V and 1 from J; bases not matched to a gene: 1. The TCR sequence derives from a man in his late teens or twenties in good health and CMV-seronegative. The rearrangement uses TRBV6-1 and TRBJ1-5, with TRBD1 matching 8 bases. The sample consisted of PBMCs. The CDR3: CASSHRGSNQPQHF. The CDR3 nucleotides are TGTGCCAGCAGTCACAGGGGGAGCAATCAGCCCCAGCATTTT.